Listed below are T cell receptor beta chains from one sample, sequenced in a study of cytomegalovirus exposure and HLA in healthy donors. The method was immunoSEQ multiplex PCR; TCRdb's version includes in-frame clones alone and lacks a portion of them. The sample records some 150,000 clones, 76% being singletons. Sequenced material: PBMCs. These receptor sequences come from a man aged 55-75 years in good health and CMV-seronegative. Both conserved end residues are part of each CDR3. D genes are given only for firm matches. Part of the rows lack a size; the others show once, few, many or a class for expanded clones.

D,size,J,V,CDR3,DNA
TRBD2,.,TRBJ2-3,TRBV7-9,CASSLGSSSGRARGTQYF,TGTGCCAGCAGCTTAGGATCGTCGAGCGGGAGGGCAAGGGGTACGCAGTATTTT
TRBD1,.,TRBJ2-1,TRBV11-2,CASRVGGQGIYNEQFF,TGTGCCAGCAGAGTAGGGGGACAGGGAATATACAATGAGCAGTTCTTC
.,.,TRBJ1-3,TRBV18,CASSPSQGSGNTIYF,TGTGCCAGCTCACCATCTCAGGGATCTGGAAACACCATATATTTT
TRBD1,.,TRBJ1-5,TRBV28,CASTRTGSNQPQHF,TGTGCCAGCACCCGGACAGGGAGCAATCAGCCCCAGCATTTT
TRBD1,.,TRBJ1-1,TRBV6-5,CASSYSIGTVEAFF,TGTGCCAGCAGTTACAGTATCGGGACAGTTGAAGCTTTCTTT
TRBD2,once,TRBJ2-1,TRBV7-9,CSSSLFGLAGGYEQFF,TGTTCCAGCAGCTTATTCGGGCTAGCGGGGGGCTATGAGCAGTTCTTC
TRBD1,few,TRBJ2-3,TRBV9,CASQLSGQGAGDTQYF,TGTGCCAGCCAACTATCCGGACAGGGGGCAGGGGATACGCAGTATTTT
.,.,TRBJ1-1,TRBV28,CASSRPTGSEAFF,TGTGCCAGCAGTAGACCGACAGGCTCAGAAGCTTTCTTT
TRBD1,.,TRBJ1-2,TRBV7-9,CASSSLWDRAYGGYTF,TGTGCCAGCAGCTCCCTCTGGGACAGGGCATATGGAGGCTACACCTTC
.,.,TRBJ2-5,TRBV14,CASSQYRRGHEETQYF,TGTGCCAGCAGCCAATATCGGCGGGGGCATGAGGAGACCCAGTACTTC
.,.,TRBJ1-2,TRBV28,CAGGGSPLRGYTF,TGTGCCGGCGGGGGCTCTCCCCTTCGTGGCTACACCTTC
TRBD2,.,TRBJ2-7,TRBV5-5,CASSFGTDRKRGPGEQYF,TGTGCCAGCAGCTTCGGGACCGACCGTAAGCGGGGGCCTGGCGAGCAGTACTTC
.,.,TRBJ1-1,TRBV7-8,CASSLQQGSGPEAFF,TGTGCCAGCAGCCTACAACAGGGTTCAGGGCCTGAAGCTTTCTTT
.,.,TRBJ1-1,TRBV28,CASSDRNTEAFF,TGTGCCAGCTCGGACAGGAACACTGAAGCTTTCTTT
.,few,TRBJ1-5,TRBV2,CASKATGLQPQHF,TGTGCCAGCAAAGCCACCGGACTTCAGCCCCAGCATTTT
TRBD1,.,TRBJ1-2,TRBV9,CASSVTGVDWYGYTF,TGTGCCAGCAGCGTGACAGGGGTCGATTGGTATGGCTACACCTTC
.,.,TRBJ1-1,TRBV6-4,CASIPLEEDTEAFF,TGTGCCAGCATCCCTCTTGAGGAGGACACTGAAGCTTTCTTT
TRBD2,.,TRBJ2-7,TRBV19,CASRRAGGSYEQYF,TGTGCCAGTAGACGAGCGGGAGGCTCCTACGAGCAGTACTTC
.,once,TRBJ2-1,TRBV2,CASSDSASAAYNEQFF,TGTGCCAGCAGTGATTCGGCTAGCGCCGCCTACAATGAGCAGTTCTTC
TRBD2,once,TRBJ2-1,TRBV15,CATSRDGRAGNEQFF,TGTGCCACCAGCAGAGACGGGAGGGCGGGGAATGAGCAGTTCTTC
TRBD2,.,TRBJ2-3,TRBV11-2,CASSYGTSGRAGAF,TGTGCCAGCAGCTACGGGACTAGCGGGAGGGCCGGAGCTTTT
TRBD1,.,TRBJ2-7,TRBV6-1,CASSEGGGPYEQYF,TGTGCCAGCAGTGAAGGAGGGGGCCCCTACGAGCAGTACTTC
TRBD1,.,TRBJ1-3,TRBV6-5,CASSYTGQGPGNTIYF,TGTGCCAGCAGTTACACCGGACAGGGCCCTGGAAACACCATATATTTT
TRBD2,.,TRBJ2-1,TRBV6-5,CASSSDERGGEQFF,TGTGCCAGCAGTTCAGATGAGCGGGGAGGTGAGCAGTTCTTC
.,.,TRBJ2-1,TRBV5-8,CASPRGLNEQFF,TGTGCCAGCCCCAGGGGCCTTAATGAGCAGTTCTTC
.,.,TRBJ1-4,TRBV7-2,CASSHGGGGFKEKLFF,TGTGCCAGCAGCCACGGGGGTGGGGGGTTCAAGGAAAAACTGTTTTTT
TRBD2,few,TRBJ2-2,TRBV19,CASSSRQPGLAHTGELFF,TGTGCCAGTAGTAGCAGGCAGCCGGGACTAGCCCACACCGGGGAGCTGTTTTTT
TRBD2,.,TRBJ2-1,TRBV6-1,CASSAHLLAGNNEQFF,TGTGCCAGCAGTGCCCATTTACTAGCGGGAAACAATGAGCAGTTCTTC
.,.,TRBJ1-3,TRBV9,CASSEQTGNTIYF,TGTGCCAGCAGCGAACAAACGGGAAACACCATATATTTT
TRBD1,few,TRBJ1-3,TRBV7-9,CSSSLQGDGNTIYF,TGTTCCAGCAGCTTACAGGGGGACGGAAACACCATATATTTT
TRBD2,few,TRBJ2-1,TRBV19,CASSIGELDPGGEQFF,TGTGCCAGTAGTATTGGGGAGCTAGACCCGGGGGGTGAGCAGTTCTTC
.,once,TRBJ1-2,TRBV4-1,CASSQWQGSYGYTF,TGCGCCAGCAGCCAATGGCAGGGTAGCTATGGCTACACCTTC
.,.,TRBJ2-7,TRBV7-2,CASSPELGRRENYEQYF,TGTGCCAGCAGCCCCGAGCTGGGCAGAAGAGAAAACTACGAGCAGTACTTC
TRBD1,.,TRBJ1-1,TRBV7-9,CSSSLEDREAFF,TGTTCCAGCAGCTTAGAGGACAGGGAAGCTTTCTTT
.,.,TRBJ1-5,TRBV19,CASSTHSNQPQHF,TGTGCCAGTAGTACACATAGCAATCAGCCCCAGCATTTT
.,.,TRBJ2-3,TRBV7-2,CASSPGLTSTDTQYF,TGTGCCAGCAGCCCAGGACTGACTAGCACAGATACGCAGTATTTT
.,.,TRBJ1-5,TRBV28,CASSQNQPQHF,TGTGCCAGCAGTCAAAATCAGCCCCAGCATTTT
TRBD2,.,TRBJ2-3,TRBV5-1,CASSFFSGGGTDTQYF,TGCGCCAGCAGCTTCTTTAGCGGGGGGGGCACAGATACGCAGTATTTT
.,.,TRBJ1-1,TRBV19,CASSVQVNTEAFF,TGTGCCAGTAGTGTCCAGGTGAACACTGAAGCTTTCTTT
TRBD1,.,TRBJ1-3,TRBV4-3,CASSHSTGANSGNTIYF,TGCGCCAGCAGCCACTCGACAGGGGCGAACTCTGGAAACACCATATATTTT
TRBD2,few,TRBJ2-7,TRBV5-1,CASSLGASGGAAYEQYF,TGCGCCAGCAGCTTGGGGGCTAGCGGGGGGGCCGCGTACGAGCAGTACTTC
.,.,TRBJ2-6,TRBV5-1,CASSSSGAGANVLTF,TGCGCCAGCAGCTCCTCAGGGGCTGGGGCCAACGTCCTGACTTTC
TRBD1,.,TRBJ1-3,TRBV11-2,CASSVTGQGFGNTIYF,TGTGCCAGCAGCGTAACGGGACAGGGCTTTGGAAACACCATATATTTT
TRBD2,.,TRBJ2-7,TRBV4-1,CASSQNSGGTYEQYF,TGCGCCAGCAGCCAAAATAGCGGGGGGACCTACGAGCAGTACTTC
.,few,TRBJ1-1,TRBV28,CASRRPQGYATEAFF,TGTGCCAGCAGAAGACCACAGGGTTATGCGACTGAAGCTTTCTTT
.,.,TRBJ2-3,TRBV5-1,CASSLGGSADTQYF,TGCGCCAGCAGCTTGGGAGGGTCCGCAGATACGCAGTATTTT
.,few,TRBJ1-1,TRBV18,CASSGGAEAFF,TGTGCCAGCTCAGGGGGGGCTGAAGCTTTCTTT
.,.,TRBJ2-1,TRBV7-3,CASSFPGQNEQFF,TGTGCCAGCAGCTTTCCCGGACAGAATGAGCAGTTCTTC
.,.,TRBJ2-1,TRBV19,CASSIGEVTSSYNEQFF,TGTGCCAGTAGTATAGGAGAGGTCACAAGCTCCTACAATGAGCAGTTCTTC
TRBD1,.,TRBJ1-5,TRBV19,CASSDPGQGGNQPQHF,TGTGCCAGTAGTGATCCGGGACAGGGGGGCAATCAGCCCCAGCATTTT
TRBD1,.,TRBJ2-7,TRBV5-4,CASSPPGQGKQYF,TGTGCCAGCAGCCCGCCGGGACAGGGCAAGCAGTACTTC
TRBD1,.,TRBJ1-2,TRBV2,CASRDRASYGYTF,TGTGCCAGCAGGGACAGGGCTAGCTATGGCTACACCTTC
TRBD2,.,TRBJ2-7,TRBV7-8,CASSMTSGISYEQYF,TGTGCCAGCAGCATGACTAGCGGGATCTCCTACGAGCAGTACTTC
.,.,TRBJ1-6,TRBV6-5,CASSYSGALVNSPLHF,TGTGCCAGCAGTTACTCGGGGGCCCTGGTTAATTCACCCCTCCACTTT
TRBD1,.,TRBJ1-5,TRBV27,CASSSATGSNQPQHF,TGTGCCAGCAGTAGCGCGACAGGGAGCAATCAGCCCCAGCATTTT
TRBD1,.,TRBJ2-7,TRBV11-2,CASSSDRVREQYF,TGTGCCAGCAGCTCGGACAGGGTAAGAGAGCAGTACTTC
.,.,TRBJ1-1,TRBV29-1,CSANQGFWTEAFF,TGCAGCGCCAATCAGGGGTTCTGGACTGAAGCTTTCTTT